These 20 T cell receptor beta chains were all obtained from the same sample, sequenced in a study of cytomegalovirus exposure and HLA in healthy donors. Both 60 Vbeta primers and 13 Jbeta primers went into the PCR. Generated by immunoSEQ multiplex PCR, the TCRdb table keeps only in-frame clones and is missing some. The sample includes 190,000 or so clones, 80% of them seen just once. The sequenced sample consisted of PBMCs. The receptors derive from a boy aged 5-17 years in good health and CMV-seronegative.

The CDR3 bases are TGCGCCAGCGCTCCGGGACAGTCTAATGAAAAACTGTTTTTT. It encodes CASAPGQSNEKLFF. The chain combines TRBV10-1 with TRBJ1-4; 7 bases are a match to TRBD1. This CDR3 has 14 amino acids. Trimming removed 8 bases from V and 3 bases from J; junction bases left unmatched: 6. Looked up from germline, CDR1 is WNHNN and CDR2 is SYGVQD (reference sequence).

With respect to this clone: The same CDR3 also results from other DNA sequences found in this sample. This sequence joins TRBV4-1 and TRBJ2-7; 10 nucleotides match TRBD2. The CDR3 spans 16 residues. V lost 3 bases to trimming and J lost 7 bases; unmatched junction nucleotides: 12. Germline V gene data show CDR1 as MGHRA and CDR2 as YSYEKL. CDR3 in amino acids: CASSQGLVAGGVEQYF. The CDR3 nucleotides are TGCGCCAGCAGCCAGGGGTTGGTAGCGGGGGGCGTAGAGCAGTACTTC.

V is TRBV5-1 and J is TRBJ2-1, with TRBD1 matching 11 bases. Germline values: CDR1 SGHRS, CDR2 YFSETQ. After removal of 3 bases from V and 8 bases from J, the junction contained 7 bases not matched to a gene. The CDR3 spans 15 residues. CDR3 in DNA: TGCGCCAGCAGCTCAGGACAGGGGGCTTGGGATGAGCAGTTCTTC. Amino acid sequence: CASSSGQGAWDEQFF.

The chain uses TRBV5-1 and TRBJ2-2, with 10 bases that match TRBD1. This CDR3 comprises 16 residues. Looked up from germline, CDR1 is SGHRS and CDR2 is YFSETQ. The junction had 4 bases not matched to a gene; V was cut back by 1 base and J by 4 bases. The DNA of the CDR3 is TGCGCCAGCAGCTTGTCCGGGACAGGGGTCACCGGGGAGCTGTTTTTT. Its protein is CASSLSGTGVTGELFF. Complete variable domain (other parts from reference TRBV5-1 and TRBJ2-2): KAGVTQTPRYLIKTRGQQVTLSCSPISGHRSVSWYQQTPGQGLQFLFEYFSETQRNKGNFPGRFSGRQFSNSRSEMNVSTLELGDSALYLCASSLSGTGVTGELFFGEGSRLTVL.

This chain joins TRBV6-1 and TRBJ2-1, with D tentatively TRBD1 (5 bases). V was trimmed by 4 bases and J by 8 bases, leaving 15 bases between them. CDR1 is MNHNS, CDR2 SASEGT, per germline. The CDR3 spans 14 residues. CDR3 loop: CASSVWGQGHEQFF. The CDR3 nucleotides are TGTGCCAGCAGTGTTTGGGGCCAGGGCCATGAGCAGTTCTTC.

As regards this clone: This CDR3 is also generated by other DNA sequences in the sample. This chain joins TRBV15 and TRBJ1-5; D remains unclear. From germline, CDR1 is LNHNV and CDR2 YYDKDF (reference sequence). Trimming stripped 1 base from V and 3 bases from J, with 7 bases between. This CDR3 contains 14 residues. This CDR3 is CATSRVAVNQPQHF. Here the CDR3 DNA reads TGTGCCACCAGCAGAGTTGCAGTCAATCAGCCCCAGCATTTT.

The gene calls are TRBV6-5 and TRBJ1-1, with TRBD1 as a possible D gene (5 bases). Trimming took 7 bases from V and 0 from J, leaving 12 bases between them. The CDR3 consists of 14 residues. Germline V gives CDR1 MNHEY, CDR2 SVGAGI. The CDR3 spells CASKRGRMNTEAFF. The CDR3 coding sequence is TGTGCCAGCAAAAGGGGAAGGATGAACACTGAAGCTTTCTTT.

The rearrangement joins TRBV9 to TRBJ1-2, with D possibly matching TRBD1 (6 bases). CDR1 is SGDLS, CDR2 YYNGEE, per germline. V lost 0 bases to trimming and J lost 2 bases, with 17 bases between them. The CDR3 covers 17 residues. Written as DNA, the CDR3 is TGTGCCAGCAGCGTAGCAGGTAGTCCAGGGGCAAACTATGGCTACACCTTC. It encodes CASSVAGSPGANYGYTF.

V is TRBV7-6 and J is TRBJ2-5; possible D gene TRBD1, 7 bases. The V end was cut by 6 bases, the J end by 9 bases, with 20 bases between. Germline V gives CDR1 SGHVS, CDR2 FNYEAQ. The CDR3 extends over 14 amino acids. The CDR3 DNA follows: TGTGCCAGCAGTGGCGGGACAGCCTCGAGGGCCCAGTACTTC. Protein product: CASSGGTASRAQYF.

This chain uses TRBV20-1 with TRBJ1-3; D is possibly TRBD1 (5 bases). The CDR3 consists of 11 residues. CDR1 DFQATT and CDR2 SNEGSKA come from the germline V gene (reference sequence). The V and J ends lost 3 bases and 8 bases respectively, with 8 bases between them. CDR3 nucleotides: TGCAGTGCTAGCAGGGAAGACACCATATATTTT. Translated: CSASREDTIYF.

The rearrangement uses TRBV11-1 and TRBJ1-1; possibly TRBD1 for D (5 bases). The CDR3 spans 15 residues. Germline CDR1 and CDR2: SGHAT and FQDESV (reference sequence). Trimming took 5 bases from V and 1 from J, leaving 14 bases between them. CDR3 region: CASSPYRYANTEAFF. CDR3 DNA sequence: TGTGCCAGCAGCCCATACAGGTACGCGAACACTGAAGCTTTCTTT.

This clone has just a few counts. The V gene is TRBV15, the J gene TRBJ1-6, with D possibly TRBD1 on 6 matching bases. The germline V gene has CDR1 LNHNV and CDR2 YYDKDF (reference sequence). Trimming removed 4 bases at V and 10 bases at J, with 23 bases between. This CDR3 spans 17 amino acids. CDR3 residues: CATSKPPDSSVFSPLHF. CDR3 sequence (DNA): TGTGCCACCAGCAAACCCCCGGACAGCAGCGTGTTCTCACCCCTCCACTTT.

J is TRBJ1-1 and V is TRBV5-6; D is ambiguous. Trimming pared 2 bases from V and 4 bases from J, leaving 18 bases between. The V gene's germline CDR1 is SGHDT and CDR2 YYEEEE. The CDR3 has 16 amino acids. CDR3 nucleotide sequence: TGTGCCAGCAGCTTACTTGTTGGCAGGTTAGGCACTGAAGCTTTCTTT. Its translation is CASSLLVGRLGTEAFF. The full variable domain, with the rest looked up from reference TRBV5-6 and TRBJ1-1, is DAGVTQSPTHLIKTRGQQVTLRCSPKSGHDTVSWYQQALGQGPQFIFQYYEEEERQRGNFPDRFSGHQFPNYSSELNVNALLLGDSALYLCASSLLVGRLGTEAFFGQGTRLTVV.

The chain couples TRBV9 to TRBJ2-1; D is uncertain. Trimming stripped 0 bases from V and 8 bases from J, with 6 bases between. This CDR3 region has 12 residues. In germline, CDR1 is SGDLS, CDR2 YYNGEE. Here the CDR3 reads CASSVGHHEQFF. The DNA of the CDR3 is TGTGCCAGCAGCGTAGGACACCATGAGCAGTTCTTC.

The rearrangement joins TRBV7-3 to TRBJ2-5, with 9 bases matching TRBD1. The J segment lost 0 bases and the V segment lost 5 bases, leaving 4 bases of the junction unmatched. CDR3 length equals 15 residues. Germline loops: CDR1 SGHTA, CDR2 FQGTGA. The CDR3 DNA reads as TGTGCCAGCAGCCTCGGACAGGGGTACCAAGAGACCCAGTACTTC. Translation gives CASSLGQGYQETQYF.

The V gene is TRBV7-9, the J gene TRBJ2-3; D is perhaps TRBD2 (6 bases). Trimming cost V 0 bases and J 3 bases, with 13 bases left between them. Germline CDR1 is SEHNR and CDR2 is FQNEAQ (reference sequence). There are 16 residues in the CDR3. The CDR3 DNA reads TGTGCCAGCAGCTTAGCAGGGGATCGGGGGACAGATACGCAGTATTTT. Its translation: CASSLAGDRGTDTQYF.

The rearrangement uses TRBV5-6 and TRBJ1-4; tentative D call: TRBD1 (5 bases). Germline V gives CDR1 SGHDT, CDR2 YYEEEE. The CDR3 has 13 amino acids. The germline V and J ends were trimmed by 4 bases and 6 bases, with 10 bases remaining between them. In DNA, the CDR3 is TGTGCCAGCAGCCCGGGGGGGGATGAAAAACTGTTTTTT. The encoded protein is CASSPGGDEKLFF.

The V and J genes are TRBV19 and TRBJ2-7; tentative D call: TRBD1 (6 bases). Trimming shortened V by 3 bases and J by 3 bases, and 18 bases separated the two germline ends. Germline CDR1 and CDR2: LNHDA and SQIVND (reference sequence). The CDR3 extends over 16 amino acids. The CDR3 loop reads CASSIYSRDRSYEQYF. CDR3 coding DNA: TGTGCCAGTAGTATCTACTCCCGCGACAGGAGCTACGAGCAGTACTTC.

The CDR3 is CASSTRDEGTSNQFF. The CDR3 DNA sequence: TGTGCCAGCAGCACGAGAGATGAAGGGACTAGCAATCAGTTCTTC. The rearrangement links TRBV9 to TRBJ2-1; 9 bases map to TRBD2. Germline CDR1 is SGDLS and CDR2 is YYNGEE. This CDR3 spans 15 amino acids. The J segment lost 13 bases and the V segment lost 4 bases, leaving 15 bases of the junction unmatched.

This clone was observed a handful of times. CDR3 bases: TGCGCCAGCAGCCAAGCGGGACTAGCGTACAATGAGCAGTTCTTC. As protein: CASSQAGLAYNEQFF. The chain is built from TRBV4-1 and TRBJ2-1; TRBD2 aligns across 10 bases. The CDR3 consists of 15 residues. Germline CDR1 reads MGHRA; CDR2 reads YSYEKL. V shed 1 base and J 4 bases; nucleotides not matched to a gene: 1.